This TCR beta chain was sequenced in a study of cytomegalovirus exposure and HLA in healthy donors. As for this clone: The antigen is not known.

CDR3 length: 15 amino acids. Trimming took off 1 base at V and 10 bases at J, with 17 bases between the two ends. Germline lookup yields CDR1 MNHEY and CDR2 SMNVEV (reference sequence). Study outcomes and limitations: A prior analysis recorded that most TCR beta V segments were productive about 87% or about 30% of the time.

The PCR employed 60 Vbeta primers together with 13 Jbeta primers. Using immunoSEQ multiplex PCR, the repertoire was profiled, and TCRdb retains in-frame clones only, with some absent. The sample comprises 85,000 to 130,000 clones, 76% of which are singletons, and roughly 4.9% rests with the top ten. The origin of this receptor is a woman between 18 and 30 years old in good health and CMV-seropositive. Specimen: PBMCs. V is TRBV27 and J is TRBJ2-1; D is perhaps TRBD2 (7 bases). This CDR3 is CASSLLGVGGGEQFF. The DNA for the CDR3 is TGTGCCAGCAGTTTATTAGGCGTTGGCGGGGGCGAGCAGTTCTTC.